This T cell receptor beta chain was observed in a study of beta chain features in type 1 diabetes. On the study more broadly: Age, gender, cell numbers and subset yield matched between patients and controls. Researchers looked at approximately 100,000,000 sorted cells across all samples. Points from the study as a whole: Healthy donors had naive, central memory and Treg TCRB repertoires that appeared less similar than those seen among patients. Shorter TCRB CDR3s, moderately but significantly so, marked every one of the four CD4+ subsets in Type 1 diabetes patients.

Turning to this clone: Antigen unknown.

Of the isolated RNA, all was reverse transcribed, and so the sequenced material was expressed TCRB transcripts. Regulatory, naive and central memory T cell samples averaged around 3.6 million reads. Clones were sequenced by immunoSEQ multiplex PCR, and TCRdb holds only the in-frame ones, with some missing. The sample yields around 710,000 clones, about an eighth seen once. Trimming at V came to 5 bases and at J to 1 base, leaving 7 bases not matched to a gene. There are 16 residues in the CDR3. Looked up from germline, CDR1 is KGHSH and CDR2 is LQKENI. This clonotype was sampled from a young man with type 1 diabetes. The chain carries TRBV18 and TRBJ2-1, with TRBD1 matching 8 bases. The sequenced material came from naive CD4+ T cells from blood. CDR3 sequence (DNA): TGTGCCAGCTCAACGACAGGGGACCCATCCTACAATGAGCAGTTCTTC. Translation gives CASSTTGDPSYNEQFF.